Listed here are 22 T cell receptor beta chains from one sample, sequenced in a study of blood T cell repertoires in COVID-19. Sequenced by immunoSEQ multiplex PCR; TCRdb stores in-frame clones only, minus some. The sample holds roughly 200,000 clones, 80% to 90% seen once. Material for sequencing was peripheral blood. These receptors were taken from a woman aged 80 or older with acute or convalescent COVID-19.

This chain links TRBV29-1 with TRBJ1-3; unclear D gene. Germline V gene sequence: CDR1 SQVTM, CDR2 ANQGSEA. The germline V and J ends were trimmed by 4 bases and 4 bases, with 11 bases remaining between them. The CDR3 is made up of 13 amino acids. The CDR3 protein is CSVASQKGNTIYF. The CDR3 DNA reads TGCAGCGTTGCCTCTCAGAAAGGAAACACCATATATTTT.

This chain links TRBV19 with TRBJ2-2; perhaps TRBD2 as D (5 bases). The CDR3 has 13 residues. Germline V gene lookup returns CDR1 LNHDA and CDR2 SQIVND (reference sequence). Trimming removed 7 bases at V and 2 bases at J, with 8 bases between. The CDR3 coding sequence is TGTGCCAGTATATGGACTAACACCGGGGAGCTGTTTTTT. This translates into CASIWTNTGELFF.

This rearrangement joins TRBV3-1 (or the pseudogene TRBV3-2) to TRBJ2-2, with 7 bases that match TRBD2. Germline CDR1 LGHDT, CDR2 YNNKEL (reference sequence). This CDR3 is 16 amino acids long. V was pared by 1 base and J by 1 base, with 3 bases of the junction left unmatched. The CDR3, as DNA: TGTGCCAGCAGCCAAGTGCCTAGCGGGAACACCGGGGAGCTGTTTTTT. As protein: CASSQVPSGNTGELFF.

The V gene is TRBV7-9, the J gene TRBJ2-4; 8 bases align to TRBD1. Germline lookup yields CDR1 SEHNR and CDR2 FQNEAQ (reference sequence). The CDR3 spans 16 residues. V was pared by 1 base and J by 0 bases, with 2 bases of the junction left unmatched. The CDR3 loop is CASSLGGTGAKNIQYF. DNA of the CDR3: TGTGCCAGCAGCTTAGGAGGGACAGGAGCCAAAAACATTCAGTACTTC.

The CDR3 nucleotides are TGCGCCAGCAGCTTGGGACGGCCATCCGGGGGCACCGGGGAGCTGTTTTTT. Its translation is CASSLGRPSGGTGELFF. The V call is TRBV5-1, the J call TRBJ2-2; tentative D call: TRBD2 (6 bases). The CDR3 totals 17 residues. Germline V CDR1 and CDR2: SGHRS, YFSETQ. The V end lost 0 bases, the J end lost 4 bases, and 16 bases lay between the germline ends.

V is TRBV10-3 and J is TRBJ1-1, with D uncertain. The V and J ends lost 10 bases and 0 bases respectively, with 12 bases between them. The length of the CDR3 is 13 residues. The germline V gene encodes CDR1 ENHRY and CDR2 SYGVKD. CDR3 DNA: TGTGCCACCTCACACGGGATGAACACTGAAGCTTTCTTT. It encodes CATSHGMNTEAFF.

V gene TRBV28 combines with J gene TRBJ1-3; D remains ambiguous. From germline, CDR1 is MDHEN and CDR2 SYDVKM. This CDR3 is built from 10 residues. V lost 6 bases and J lost 8, with 5 bases in between. The chain's CDR3 is CASREDTIYF. The CDR3 bases are TGTGCCAGCAGGGAGGACACCATATATTTT.

This clone was counted a single time. The rearrangement uses TRBV6-6 and TRBJ2-1; no firm D call. In germline, CDR1 is MNHNY, CDR2 SVGAGI (reference sequence). V shed 2 bases and J shed 6 bases, with 8 bases lying between them. This CDR3 comprises 13 residues. In DNA form, the CDR3 reads TGTGCCAGCAGTTACGAGAGGATCAATGAGCAGTTCTTC. Its protein product is CASSYERINEQFF.

V is TRBV10-3 and J is TRBJ2-3, with a weak D call TRBD2 (8 bases). The germline V and J ends were trimmed by 3 bases and 6 bases, with 19 bases remaining between them. Germline CDR1 and CDR2: ENHRY and SYGVKD. The CDR3 runs to 16 residues. In DNA form, the CDR3 reads TGTGCCATCAGTGACGCGAATCGGGAGGGGGCCGATACGCAGTATTTT. This codes for CAISDANREGADTQYF.

The chain combines TRBV4-1 with TRBJ2-1; possibly TRBD2 for D (7 bases). CDR1 is MGHRA and CDR2 is YSYEKL in the germline V gene. V was trimmed by 0 bases and J by 4 bases, leaving 19 bases between them. This CDR3 spans 18 amino acids. CDR3 DNA sequence: TGCGCCAGCAGCCAAGACCCGGGAAACAGCGGGACATACAATGAGCAGTTCTTC. Translated, it gives CASSQDPGNSGTYNEQFF.

V gene TRBV7-2 combines with J gene TRBJ2-5, with D perhaps matching TRBD2 (5 bases). The V gene's germline CDR1 is SGHTA and CDR2 FQGNSA. Trimming left V 2 bases short and J 4 bases short, with 11 bases between. The CDR3 contains 14 residues. CDR3 coding DNA: TGTGCCAGCAGCTTACGGGGTATCAGAGAGACCCAGTACTTC. Translated, it gives CASSLRGIRETQYF.

The CDR3 spells CASRGAGNGYTF. The CDR3 DNA is TGTGCCAGCAGAGGGGCCGGCAATGGCTACACCTTC. The rearrangement joins TRBV27 to TRBJ1-2; a weak D match, TRBD1 (5 bases). The CDR3 is 12 amino acids. Germline loops: CDR1 MNHEY, CDR2 SMNVEV (reference sequence). With 6 bases removed from V and 6 bases from J, the gap between germline ends came to 11 bases.

The chain employs TRBV9 and TRBJ1-2; no clear D. Germline V gives CDR1 SGDLS, CDR2 YYNGEE. V was clipped by 0 bases and J by 4 bases, with 13 bases between them. This CDR3 has 15 residues. The CDR3 protein is CASSVELTQAYGYTF. The CDR3, as DNA: TGTGCCAGCAGCGTAGAATTAACCCAAGCCTATGGCTACACCTTC. The full variable domain, in which reference TRBV9 and TRBJ1-2 provide the parts outside the CDR3, is DSGVTQTPKHLITATGQRVTLRCSPRSGDLSVYWYQQSLDQGLQFLIQYYNGEERAKGNILERFSAQQFPDLHSELNLSSLELGDSALYFCASSVELTQAYGYTFGSGTRLTVV.

A few counts support this clone. The chain carries TRBV6-6 and TRBJ2-7, with 7 bases aligning to TRBD1. J lost 0 bases, V lost 2 bases, and 7 bases had no gene match. CDR1 is MNHNY, CDR2 SVGAGI, per germline (reference sequence). The CDR3 extends over 16 amino acids. The CDR3 DNA sequence: TGTGCCAGCAGTTACCTCAACCCAGGGGGCTCCTACGAGCAGTACTTC. Residues: CASSYLNPGGSYEQYF.

This clone has more than one count but fewer than ten. The chain employs TRBV7-3 and TRBJ2-7, with D possibly TRBD1 on 7 matching bases. Germline CDR1 SGHTA, CDR2 FQGTGA. V was clipped by 2 bases and J by 3 bases, with 14 bases between them. The CDR3 length is 15 residues. CDR3 sequence (DNA): TGTGCCAGCAGCTTAGCAGGGGGAGGCTACTACGAGCAGTACTTC. Protein product: CASSLAGGGYYEQYF. The entire variable domain, with the rest obtained from reference TRBV7-3 and TRBJ2-7, is as follows: GAGVSQTPSNKVTEKGKYVELRCDPISGHTALYWYRQSLGQGPEFLIYFQGTGAADDSGLPNDRFFAVRPEGSVSTLKIQRTERGDSAVYLCASSLAGGGYYEQYFGPGTRLTVT.

CDR3 in DNA: TGTGCCAGCAGCCAGCTAGCGGGAGGCCGGGGCACAGATACGCAGTATTTT. This codes for CASSQLAGGRGTDTQYF. This sequence joins TRBV3-1 (or the pseudogene TRBV3-2) and TRBJ2-3; 11 bases are a match to TRBD2. Germline loops: CDR1 LGHDT, CDR2 YNNKEL (reference sequence). This CDR3 contains 17 residues. Trimming at V came to 3 bases and at J to 1 base, leaving 6 bases not matched to a gene.

Comment on this clone: The sample carries other DNA sequences with the same CDR3. The chain carries TRBV5-1 and TRBJ2-7; D is undetermined. Trimming stripped 4 bases from V and 3 bases from J, with 8 bases between. Per germline, CDR1 SGHRS and CDR2 YFSETQ. This CDR3 is built from 12 residues. CDR3 sequence reads: CASSLPSYEQYF. The CDR3 region has the DNA TGCGCCAGCAGCCTTCCCAGCTACGAGCAGTACTTC.

The chain is built from TRBV10-3 and TRBJ2-5, with TRBD2 as a possible D gene (5 bases). The CDR3 has 14 amino acids. V lost 6 bases and J 3 bases, leaving 14 bases between the germline ends. Looked up from germline, CDR1 is ENHRY and CDR2 is SYGVKD. CDR3 bases: TGTGCCATCAGCGCAGCACTGCGGGAAGAGACCCAGTACTTC. It is translated as CAISAALREETQYF.

The genes are TRBV5-4 and TRBJ2-5; D perhaps matches TRBD1 (6 bases). The germline V and J ends were trimmed by 2 bases and 3 bases, with 17 bases remaining between them. There are 16 residues in the CDR3. The germline V gene encodes CDR1 SGHNT and CDR2 YYREEE (reference sequence). CDR3 sequence: CASSFPGVDRKETQYF. The CDR3 nucleotides are TGTGCCAGCAGCTTCCCAGGGGTGGACAGAAAAGAGACCCAGTACTTC.

The rearrangement uses TRBV7-9 and TRBJ1-1; the match to TRBD1 covers 8 bases. CDR3 size: 15 residues. Germline values: CDR1 SEHNR, CDR2 FQNEAQ (reference sequence). V shed 5 bases and J 1 base; nucleotides not matched to a gene: 6. The CDR3 is CASSHLQGGNTEAFF. Written as DNA, the CDR3 is TGTGCCAGCAGCCACTTACAGGGGGGGAACACTGAAGCTTTCTTT.

The V and J genes are TRBV19 and TRBJ2-7; TRBD2 matches 7 bases. The germline gives CDR1 LNHDA, CDR2 SQIVND (reference sequence). Trimming removed 1 base from V and 4 bases from J; junction bases left unmatched: 7. This CDR3 comprises 15 residues. The DNA of the CDR3 is TGTGCCAGTAGTATAGTAGGCGGGAGCGGATACGAGCAGTACTTC. This sequence encodes CASSIVGGSGYEQYF.

This clone was found once. This sequence joins TRBV6-2 or TRBV6-3 and TRBJ2-1, with TRBD2 matching 9 bases. Germline CDR1 is MNHEY and CDR2 is SVGEGT. The CDR3 covers 15 residues. With V trimmed by 6 bases and J by 9 bases, 12 bases remained unmatched. CDR3: CASSRPAGGNSEQFF. As DNA, the CDR3 is TGTGCCAGCAGCCGGCCGGCGGGGGGGAACAGTGAGCAGTTCTTC.